A single sample gave rise to the 18 T cell receptor beta chains below, sequenced in a study. MiXCR was run by TCRdb on the RT-PCR reads, yielding one entry per CDR3 protein. Among 650,000 to 800,000 distinct CDR3 sequences listed, 13% to 15% were seen once. Sequenced material: memory CD4+ T cells from blood. Receptors originate from a female donor in good health, serving as a healthy control.

This clonotype has more than one count but fewer than ten. This sequence joins TRBV4-2 and TRBJ2-1; maybe TRBD2 (5 bases). Per the germline V gene, CDR1 is LGHNA and CDR2 is YNFKEQ. The CDR3 runs 16 residues. V was cut by 0 bases and J by 4 bases, with 13 bases left in between. This CDR3 reads CASSQDEGPLYNEQFF. CDR3 in DNA: TGTGCCAGCAGCCAAGATGAGGGCCCACTGTACAATGAGCAGTTCTTC.

The gene calls are TRBV7-2 and TRBJ2-3; tentative D call: TRBD1 (5 bases). The CDR3 loop spans 14 amino acids. Germline assignment: CDR1 SGHTA and CDR2 FQGNSA. The V end lost 5 bases, the J end lost 2 bases, and 11 bases lay between the germline ends. The CDR3 region is CASSDQGYTDTQYF. As DNA, the CDR3 is TGTGCCAGCAGCGACCAGGGTTACACAGATACGCAGTATTTT.

This clonotype appeared a few times. The CDR3 loop is CASSQAGDSTNEKLFF. CDR3 nucleotides: TGTGCCAGCAGCCAAGCCGGGGATTCTACTAATGAAAAACTGTTTTTT. The genes are TRBV4-2 and TRBJ1-4; D unresolved. This CDR3 has 16 residues. Per the germline V gene, CDR1 is LGHNA and CDR2 is YNFKEQ. V lost 1 base and J 2 bases, leaving 11 bases between the germline ends.

This clonotype was recorded at least ten times. This chain joins TRBV7-7 and TRBJ2-1; D not certain. CDR3 length: 12 residues. The germline V and J ends were trimmed by 1 base and 7 bases, with 5 bases remaining between them. Germline CDR1 and CDR2: SSHAT and FNYEAQ (reference sequence). CDR3 nucleotide sequence: TGTGCCAGCAGCTTAGAGTCTAATGAGCAGTTCTTC. It specifies CASSLESNEQFF.

V and J are TRBV7-3 and TRBJ2-2; TRBD1 might be the D (7 bases). This CDR3 spans 15 amino acids. The germline V gene encodes CDR1 SGHTA and CDR2 FQGTGA. V lost 5 bases to trimming and J lost 7 bases, with 17 bases between them. CDR3 coding DNA: TGTGCCAGCAGCCGCAGACAGGGTAGCGGCGGGGAGCTGTTTTTT. Its translation is CASSRRQGSGGELFF.

This clonotype has a single count. The gene calls are TRBV6-2 or TRBV6-3 and TRBJ2-7; D is undetermined. Germline loops: CDR1 MNHEY, CDR2 SVGEGT. V was pared by 3 bases and J by 0 bases, with 18 bases between. The CDR3 has 17 residues. CDR3 nucleotide sequence: TGTGCCAGCAGTTATCCGACGACCCTATACACCTCCTACGAGCAGTACTTC. Translation gives CASSYPTTLYTSYEQYF.

This clonotype appeared many times. The chain links TRBV6-5 to TRBJ2-1; 9 bases line up with TRBD1. The CDR3 length is 15 residues. The germline V gene has CDR1 MNHEY and CDR2 SVGAGI. The junction had 6 bases not matched to a gene; V was cut back by 5 bases and J by 4 bases. The CDR3 bases are TGTGCCAGCAGTCCACGGGACAGGGAGTACAATGAGCAGTTCTTC. It encodes CASSPRDREYNEQFF.

At least ten counts were recorded for this clonotype. The CDR3 DNA follows: TGTGCCATCAGTGAGCCTCGTGAGGGGGGCACGTCACCCCTCCACTTT. Translated, it gives CAISEPREGGTSPLHF. The rearrangement links TRBV10-3 to TRBJ1-6, with a tentative D call TRBD1 (6 bases). V was cut by 2 bases and J by 10 bases, with 18 bases left in between. Germline CDR1 and CDR2: ENHRY and SYGVKD. The length of the CDR3 is 16 residues.

In its sample, this clonotype was seen many times. The chain combines TRBV6-5 with TRBJ1-2; TRBD1 agrees at 8 bases. Trimming at V came to 6 bases and at J to 3 bases, leaving 3 bases not matched to a gene. Germline V gene sequence: CDR1 MNHEY, CDR2 SVGAGI. The CDR3 is 13 amino acids. CDR3 in DNA: TGTGCCAGCAGCGTGACAGGGGACTATGGCTACACCTTC. Amino acid sequence: CASSVTGDYGYTF.

This rearrangement joins TRBV30 to TRBJ2-3; D gene unclear. Germline assignment: CDR1 GTSNPN and CDR2 SVGIG (reference sequence). V was cut by 0 bases and J by 6 bases, with 7 bases left in between. There are 12 residues in the CDR3. CDR3 residues: CAWSVGRDTQYF. CDR3 sequence (DNA): TGTGCCTGGAGTGTAGGCCGGGATACGCAGTATTTT.

The rearrangement uses TRBV7-9 and TRBJ1-4; no clear D gene. The CDR3 is 14 amino acids. The germline V gene encodes CDR1 SEHNR and CDR2 FQNEAQ (reference sequence). V shed 5 bases and J shed 8 bases, with 15 bases lying between them. This CDR3 reads CASSEGLTQEKLFF. For the CDR3, the DNA is TGTGCCAGCAGCGAGGGATTAACCCAGGAAAAACTGTTTTTT.

The chain combines TRBV20-1 with TRBJ2-1; tentative D call: TRBD2 (5 bases). The V end lost 3 bases, the J end lost 8 bases, and 11 bases lay between the germline ends. The CDR3 contains 12 residues. Per germline, CDR1 DFQATT and CDR2 SNEGSKA (reference sequence). This CDR3 reads CSASRAGDEQFF. In DNA form, the CDR3 reads TGCAGTGCTAGCCGGGCGGGCGATGAGCAGTTCTTC.

This clonotype has more than one count but fewer than ten. V usage is TRBV24-1 and J usage is TRBJ2-3, with D unclear. V dropped 4 bases and J dropped 4 bases, with 14 bases sitting between them. The CDR3 contains 15 residues. CDR1 is KGHDR, CDR2 SFDVKD, per germline. The CDR3 loop is CATSDPDRGADTQYF. CDR3 DNA: TGTGCCACCAGTGACCCGGACCGAGGAGCAGATACGCAGTATTTT.

The chain uses TRBV2 and TRBJ2-3, with 9 bases that match TRBD1. The CDR3 is 14 residues long. V was clipped by 6 bases and J by 6 bases; unmatched bases: 7. CDR1 and CDR2 (germline): SNHLY, FYNNEI. In nucleotides, the CDR3 is TGTGCCAGCAGGTTACAGGGGGCAGAGGATACGCAGTATTTT. It codes for CASRLQGAEDTQYF. The complete variable domain, with remaining parts taken from reference TRBV2 and TRBJ2-3, reads EPEVTQTPSHQVTQMGQEVILRCVPISNHLYFYWYRQILGQKVEFLVSFYNNEISEKSEIFDDQFSVERPDGSNFTLKIRSTKLEDSAMYFCASRLQGAEDTQYFGPGTRLTVL.

This clonotype has more than one count but fewer than ten. CDR3 protein: CASSHGQSTDTQYF. The DNA of the CDR3 is TGTGCCAGCAGCCATGGACAGAGCACAGATACGCAGTATTTT. This rearrangement joins TRBV3-1 to TRBJ2-3; tentatively, D is TRBD1 (6 bases). The CDR3 consists of 14 residues. Germline V gene data show CDR1 as LGHDT and CDR2 as YNNKEL (reference sequence). V was cut by 3 bases and J by 0 bases, with 7 bases left in between.

This clonotype was picked up a small number of times. The chain is built from TRBV9 and TRBJ2-3; D may be TRBD2 (6 bases). Germline assignment: CDR1 SGDLS and CDR2 YYNGEE. The CDR3 has 16 residues. Between the trimmed V and J ends, which lost 3 bases and 0 bases, there was a span of 14 bases. CDR3 protein: CASSDRLGASTDTQYF. In DNA, the CDR3 is TGTGCCAGCAGCGACCGACTAGGTGCTAGCACAGATACGCAGTATTTT.

V is TRBV4-1 and J is TRBJ2-3; 10 bases are a match to TRBD2. V lost 0 bases, J lost 10 bases, and 13 bases stayed unmatched. There are 17 residues in the CDR3. Germline V gene lookup returns CDR1 MGHRA and CDR2 YSYEKL. This CDR3 is CASSQEPEAGGRRAQYF. DNA of the CDR3: TGCGCCAGCAGCCAAGAACCGGAAGCGGGAGGGCGCAGGGCGCAGTATTTT.

The table lists this clonotype with a few counts. This chain connects TRBV27 to TRBJ2-7; perhaps TRBD1 as D (6 bases). The CDR3 is 11 residues long. CDR1 MNHEY and CDR2 SMNVEV come from the germline V gene (reference sequence). The V and J ends lost 1 base and 8 bases respectively, with 6 bases between them. CDR3 bases: TGTGCCAGCAGTTTATGGGGGCAGCAGTACTTC. Encoded protein: CASSLWGQQYF.